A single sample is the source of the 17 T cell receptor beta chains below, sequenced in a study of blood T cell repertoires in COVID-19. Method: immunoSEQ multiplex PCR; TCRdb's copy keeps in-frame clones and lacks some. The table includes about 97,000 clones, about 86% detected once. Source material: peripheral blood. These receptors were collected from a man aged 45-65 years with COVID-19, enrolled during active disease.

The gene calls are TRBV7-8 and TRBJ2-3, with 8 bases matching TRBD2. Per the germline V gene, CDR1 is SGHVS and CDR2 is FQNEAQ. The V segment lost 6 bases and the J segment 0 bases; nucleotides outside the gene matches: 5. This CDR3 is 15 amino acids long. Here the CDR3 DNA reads TGTGCCAGCAGGACTCGGGGGGGCAGCACAGATACGCAGTATTTT. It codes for CASRTRGGSTDTQYF.

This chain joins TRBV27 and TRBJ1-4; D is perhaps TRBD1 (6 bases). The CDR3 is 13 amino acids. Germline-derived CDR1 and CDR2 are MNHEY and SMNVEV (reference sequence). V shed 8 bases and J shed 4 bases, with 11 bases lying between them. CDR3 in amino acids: CASADRFNEKLFF. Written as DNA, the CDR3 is TGTGCCAGCGCCGACAGGTTTAATGAAAAACTGTTTTTT. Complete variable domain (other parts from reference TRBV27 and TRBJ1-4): EAQVTQNPRYLITVTGKKLTVTCSQNMNHEYMSWYRQDPGLGLRQIYYSMNVEVTDKGDVPEGYKVSRKEKRNFPLILESPSPNQTSLYFCASADRFNEKLFFGSGTQLSVL.

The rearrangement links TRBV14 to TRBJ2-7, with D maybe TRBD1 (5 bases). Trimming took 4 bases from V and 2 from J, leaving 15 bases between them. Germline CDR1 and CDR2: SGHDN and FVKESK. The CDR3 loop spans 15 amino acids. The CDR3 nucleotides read TGTGCCAGCAGCCCCCTAAGGGGCCTAGCCTACGAGCAGTACTTC. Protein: CASSPLRGLAYEQYF.

The CDR3 DNA sequence: TGTGCCAGCAGCTCCGGGATCAGCACAGATACGCAGTATTTT. It translates to CASSSGISTDTQYF. V and J are TRBV5-8 and TRBJ2-3; TRBD2 is a possible D gene (5 bases). The CDR3 is made up of 14 amino acids. Germline V gene data show CDR1 as SGHTS and CDR2 as YDEGEE. The V gene lost 3 bases and the J gene lost 0 bases, with 8 bases spanning the gap.

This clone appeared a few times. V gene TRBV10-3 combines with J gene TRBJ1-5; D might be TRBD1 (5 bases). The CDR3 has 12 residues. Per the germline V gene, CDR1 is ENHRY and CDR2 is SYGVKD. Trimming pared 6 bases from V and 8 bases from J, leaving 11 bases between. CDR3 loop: CAISVGREPQHF. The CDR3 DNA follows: TGTGCCATCAGCGTCGGCAGGGAGCCCCAGCATTTT.

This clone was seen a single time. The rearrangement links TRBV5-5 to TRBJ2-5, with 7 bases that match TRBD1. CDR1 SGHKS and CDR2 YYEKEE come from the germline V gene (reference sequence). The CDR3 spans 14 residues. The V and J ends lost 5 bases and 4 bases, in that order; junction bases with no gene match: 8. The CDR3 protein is CASRYTGAVETQYF. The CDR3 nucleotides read TGTGCCAGCAGATATACAGGGGCGGTAGAGACCCAGTACTTC.

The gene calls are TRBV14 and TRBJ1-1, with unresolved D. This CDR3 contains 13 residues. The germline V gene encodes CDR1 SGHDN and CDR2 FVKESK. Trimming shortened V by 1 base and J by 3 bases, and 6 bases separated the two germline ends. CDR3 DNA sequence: TGTGCCAGCAGCCAAGGTCCGGACACTGAAGCTTTCTTT. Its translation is CASSQGPDTEAFF.

The CDR3 protein is CASSRPGQGSIAGELFF. DNA of the CDR3: TGTGCCAGCAGTCGACCCGGACAGGGGAGCATTGCCGGGGAGCTGTTTTTT. The chain links TRBV6-6 to TRBJ2-2, with 9 bases that match TRBD1. CDR1 is MNHNY and CDR2 is SVGAGI in the germline V gene (reference sequence). J was trimmed by 6 bases and V by 5 bases; bases with no gene match: 13. The CDR3 contains 17 residues.

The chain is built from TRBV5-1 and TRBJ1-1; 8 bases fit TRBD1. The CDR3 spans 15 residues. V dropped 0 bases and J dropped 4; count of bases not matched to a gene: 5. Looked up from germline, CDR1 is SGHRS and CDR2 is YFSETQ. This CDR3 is CASSLDTGGSTEAFF. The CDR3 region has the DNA TGCGCCAGCAGCTTGGATACAGGGGGATCCACTGAAGCTTTCTTT.

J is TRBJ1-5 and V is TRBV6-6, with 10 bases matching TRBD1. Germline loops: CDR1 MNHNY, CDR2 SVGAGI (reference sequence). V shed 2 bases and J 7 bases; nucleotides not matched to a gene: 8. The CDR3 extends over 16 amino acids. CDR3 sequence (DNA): TGTGCCAGCAGTTACGTGGGACAGGGGATCTGGCAGCCCCAGCATTTT. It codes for CASSYVGQGIWQPQHF.

The CDR3 loop reads CASSLDAGIYNEQFF. CDR3 DNA sequence: TGTGCCAGCAGCTTAGACGCGGGAATCTACAATGAGCAGTTCTTC. The chain is built from TRBV7-2 and TRBJ2-1; D is possibly TRBD2 (6 bases). The germline CDR1 and CDR2 sequences are SGHTA and FQGNSA. The germline V and J ends were trimmed by 1 base and 3 bases, with 10 bases remaining between them. This CDR3 contains 15 residues. Supplemented by reference TRBV7-2 and TRBJ2-1, the full variable domain reads GAGVSQSPSNKVTEKGKDVELRCDPISGHTALYWYRQSLGQGLEFLIYFQGNSAPDKSGLPSDRFSAERTGGSVSTLTIQRTQQEDSAVYLCASSLDAGIYNEQFFGPGTRLTVL.

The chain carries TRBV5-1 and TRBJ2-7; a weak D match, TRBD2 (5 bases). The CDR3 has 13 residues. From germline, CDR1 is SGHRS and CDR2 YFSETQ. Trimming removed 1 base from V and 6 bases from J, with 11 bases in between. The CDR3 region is CASSLPRGGEQYF. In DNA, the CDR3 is TGCGCCAGCAGCTTGCCTCGGGGTGGCGAGCAGTACTTC.

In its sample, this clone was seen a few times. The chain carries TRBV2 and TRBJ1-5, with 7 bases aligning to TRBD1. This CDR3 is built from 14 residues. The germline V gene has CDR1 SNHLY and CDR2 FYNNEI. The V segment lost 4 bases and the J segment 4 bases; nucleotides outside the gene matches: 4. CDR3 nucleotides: TGTGCCAGCAGTGTACAGGGGAGAAATCAGCCCCAGCATTTT. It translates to CASSVQGRNQPQHF. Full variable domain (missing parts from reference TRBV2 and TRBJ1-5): EPEVTQTPSHQVTQMGQEVILRCVPISNHLYFYWYRQILGQKVEFLVSFYNNEISEKSEIFDDQFSVERPDGSNFTLKIRSTKLEDSAMYFCASSVQGRNQPQHFGDGTRLSIL.

The CDR3 region has the DNA TGCAGCGTACAGGGTGTCGGGGAGCTGTTTTTT. Its protein is CSVQGVGELFF. This sequence joins TRBV29-1 and TRBJ2-2; TRBD1 is a possible D gene (6 bases). V shed 6 bases and J shed 7 bases, with 9 bases lying between them. This CDR3 spans 11 amino acids. Germline CDR1 SQVTM, CDR2 ANQGSEA.

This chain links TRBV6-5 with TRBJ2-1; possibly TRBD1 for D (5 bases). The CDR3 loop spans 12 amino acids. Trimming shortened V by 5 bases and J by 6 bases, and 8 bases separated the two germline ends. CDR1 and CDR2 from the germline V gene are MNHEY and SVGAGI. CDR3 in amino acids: CASSTQGNEQFF. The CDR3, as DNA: TGTGCCAGCAGTACCCAGGGCAATGAGCAGTTCTTC.

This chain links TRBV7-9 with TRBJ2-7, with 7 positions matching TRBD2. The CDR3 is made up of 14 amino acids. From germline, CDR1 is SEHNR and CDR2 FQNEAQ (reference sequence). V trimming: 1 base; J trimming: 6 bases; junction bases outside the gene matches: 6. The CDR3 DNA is TGTGCCAGCAGCTTAGGTGCGGGGGTGATCGAGCAGTACTTC. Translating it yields CASSLGAGVIEQYF.

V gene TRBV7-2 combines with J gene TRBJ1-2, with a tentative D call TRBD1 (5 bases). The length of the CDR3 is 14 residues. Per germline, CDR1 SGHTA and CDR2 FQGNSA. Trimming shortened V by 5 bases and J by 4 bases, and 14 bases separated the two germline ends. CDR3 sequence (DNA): TGTGCCAGCAGCCCTGCAGGGAACGTCTATGGCTACACCTTC. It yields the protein CASSPAGNVYGYTF.